The 6 T cell receptor beta chains below were found in one sample sequenced in a study of blood T cell repertoires in COVID-19. Produced via immunoSEQ multiplex PCR; TCRdb's table is partial and in-frame only. The profile shows roughly 250,000 clones, about 82% of them singletons. The sample consisted of peripheral blood. Receptors were obtained from a woman between 55 and 75 years old with active or convalescent COVID-19.

For the CDR3, the DNA is TGTGCCTCTCCCTACCCCCGGGAGGAGGATGAAAAACTGTTTTTT. Protein product: CASPYPREEDEKLFF. The chain is built from TRBV19 and TRBJ1-4; D not certain. V was clipped by 11 bases and J by 6 bases, with 22 bases between them. This CDR3 contains 15 residues. Germline V gene data show CDR1 as LNHDA and CDR2 as SQIVND (reference sequence). The full variable domain, rest sourced from reference TRBV19 and TRBJ1-4, is DGGITQSPKYLFRKEGQNVTLSCEQNLNHDAMYWYRQDPGQGLRLIYYSQIVNDFQKGDIAEGYSVSREKKESFPLTVTSAQKNPTAFYLCASPYPREEDEKLFFGSGTQLSVL.

The gene calls are TRBV30 and TRBJ2-1; D may be TRBD2 (6 bases). The CDR3 runs to 14 residues. The germline CDR1 and CDR2 sequences are GTSNPN and SVGIG (reference sequence). With 5 bases removed from V and 2 bases from J, the gap between germline ends came to 13 bases. CDR3 nucleotide sequence: TGTGCCTGGGGGAGCGGAGGGGCCTACAATGAGCAGTTCTTC. It codes for CAWGSGGAYNEQFF.

The chain employs TRBV11-2 and TRBJ2-2, with D maybe TRBD1 (5 bases). The V end lost 0 bases, the J end lost 3 bases, and 11 bases lay between the germline ends. Per the germline V gene, CDR1 is SGHAT and CDR2 is FQNNGV. The CDR3 consists of 16 residues. In DNA form, the CDR3 reads TGTGCCAGCAGCTTAGATATGGGGCCTTACACCGGGGAGCTGTTTTTT. This encodes CASSLDMGPYTGELFF.

The chain couples TRBV6-5 to TRBJ2-2; TRBD1 is a possible D gene (5 bases). The V gene's germline CDR1 is MNHEY and CDR2 SVGAGI. Trimming pared 6 bases from V and 0 bases from J, leaving 8 bases between. CDR3 length equals 14 residues. CDR3 protein: CASRGPANTGELFF. In DNA, the CDR3 is TGTGCCAGCAGGGGGCCAGCGAACACCGGGGAGCTGTTTTTT.

This clone was detected only a few times. This chain connects TRBV3-1 (or the pseudogene TRBV3-2) to TRBJ1-2; 7 nucleotides agree with TRBD1. The J segment lost 2 bases and the V segment lost 4 bases, leaving 7 bases of the junction unmatched. The CDR3 runs to 15 residues. Germline V CDR1 and CDR2: LGHDT, YNNKEL (reference sequence). This CDR3 reads CASSPDMGQNYGYTF. The CDR3 nucleotides are TGTGCCAGCAGCCCGGACATGGGACAGAACTATGGCTACACCTTC.

V gene TRBV6-1 combines with J gene TRBJ2-7, with D hard to call. This CDR3 has 12 residues. Germline assignment: CDR1 MNHNS and CDR2 SASEGT. V dropped 2 bases and J dropped 6 bases, with 8 bases sitting between them. Here the CDR3 DNA reads TGTGCCAGCAGTGAAAGTGGGCTCGAGCAGTACTTC. Translation gives CASSESGLEQYF.